This paragraph reports one TCR beta chain. The antigen remains undetermined. This entry is derived from a study of cytomegalovirus exposure and HLA in healthy donors. Whole-study findings and limits: The study put roughly 160 TCR beta chains on its list as cytomegalovirus-associated.

CDR3 size: 15 residues. The germline gives CDR1 SGHDT, CDR2 YYEEEE. V shed 4 bases and J 4 bases; nucleotides not matched to a gene: 9. Produced via immunoSEQ multiplex PCR; TCRdb's table is partial and in-frame only. Seen here are some 150,000 clones, around 90% observed once, and the top ten hold around 3.4%. The chain recombines TRBV5-6 with TRBJ2-3; 7 positions agree with TRBD1. The receptor was derived from a woman aged 18 to 35 in good health and CMV-seropositive. Specimen: PBMCs. The CDR3 loop reads CASSQTGDRADTQYF. CDR3 sequence (DNA): TGTGCCAGCAGCCAAACAGGGGATCGGGCAGATACGCAGTATTTT.